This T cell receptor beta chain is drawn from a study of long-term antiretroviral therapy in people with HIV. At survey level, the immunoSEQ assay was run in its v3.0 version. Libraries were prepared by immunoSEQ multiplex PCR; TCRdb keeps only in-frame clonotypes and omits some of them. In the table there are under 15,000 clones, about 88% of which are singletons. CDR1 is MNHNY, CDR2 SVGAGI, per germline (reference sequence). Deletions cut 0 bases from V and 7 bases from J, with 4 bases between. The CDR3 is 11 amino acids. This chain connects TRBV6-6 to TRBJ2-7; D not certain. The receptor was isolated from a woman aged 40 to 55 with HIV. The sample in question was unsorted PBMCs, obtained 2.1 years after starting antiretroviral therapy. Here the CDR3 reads CASSYSGEQYF. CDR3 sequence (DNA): TGTGCCAGCAGTTACTCAGGGGAGCAGTACTTC.